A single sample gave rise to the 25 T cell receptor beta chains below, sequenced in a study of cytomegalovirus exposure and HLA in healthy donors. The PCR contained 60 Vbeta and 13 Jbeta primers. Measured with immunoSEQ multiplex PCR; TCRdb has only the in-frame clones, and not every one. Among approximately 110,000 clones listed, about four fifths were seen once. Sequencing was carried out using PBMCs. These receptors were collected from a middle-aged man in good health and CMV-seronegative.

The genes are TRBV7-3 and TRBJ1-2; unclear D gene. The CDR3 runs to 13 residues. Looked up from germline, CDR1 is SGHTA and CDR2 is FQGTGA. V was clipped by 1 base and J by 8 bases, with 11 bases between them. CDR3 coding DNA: TGTGCCAGCAGCTTAAGTGGGCAAGGCGGCTACACCTTC. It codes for CASSLSGQGGYTF.

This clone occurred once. The CDR3 region has the DNA TGTGCCAGTAGTGGGCCATTCATGAACACTGAAGCTTTCTTT. It specifies CASSGPFMNTEAFF. V usage is TRBV19 and J usage is TRBJ1-1; D not resolved. The CDR3 runs 14 residues. Germline CDR1 reads LNHDA; CDR2 reads SQIVND (reference sequence). The V end was cut by 5 bases, the J end by 0 bases, with 10 bases between.

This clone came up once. CDR3 loop: CASRNAGGSGNTIYF. CDR3 in DNA: TGTGCCAGCAGGAATGCAGGGGGATCCGGAAACACCATATATTTT. The genes are TRBV6-5 and TRBJ1-3; TRBD1 aligns across 7 bases. Germline V lookup: CDR1 MNHEY, CDR2 SVGAGI. The CDR3 sequence is 15 residues long. V trimming: 6 bases; J trimming: 4 bases; junction bases outside the gene matches: 9.

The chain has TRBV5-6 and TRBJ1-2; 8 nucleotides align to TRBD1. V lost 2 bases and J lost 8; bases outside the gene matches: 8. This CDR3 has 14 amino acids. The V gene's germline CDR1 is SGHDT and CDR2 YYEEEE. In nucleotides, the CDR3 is TGTGCCAGCAGCTTCCAGGGGGCGAGTTGGGGCTACACCTTC. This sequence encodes CASSFQGASWGYTF. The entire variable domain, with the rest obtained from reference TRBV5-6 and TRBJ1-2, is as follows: DAGVTQSPTHLIKTRGQQVTLRCSPKSGHDTVSWYQQALGQGPQFIFQYYEEEERQRGNFPDRFSGHQFPNYSSELNVNALLLGDSALYLCASSFQGASWGYTFGSGTRLTVV.

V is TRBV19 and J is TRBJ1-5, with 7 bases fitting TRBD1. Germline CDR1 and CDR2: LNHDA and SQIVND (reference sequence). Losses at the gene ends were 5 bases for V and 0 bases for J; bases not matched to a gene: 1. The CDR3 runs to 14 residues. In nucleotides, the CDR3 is TGTGCCAGTAGTTACAGGGGTAGCAATCAGCCCCAGCATTTT. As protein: CASSYRGSNQPQHF.

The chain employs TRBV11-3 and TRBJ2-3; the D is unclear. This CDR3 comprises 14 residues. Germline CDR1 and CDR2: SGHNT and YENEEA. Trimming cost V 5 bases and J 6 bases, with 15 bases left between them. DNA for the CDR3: TGTGCCAGCAGCGGGCGCATGGCTGGGGATACGCAGTATTTT. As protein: CASSGRMAGDTQYF.

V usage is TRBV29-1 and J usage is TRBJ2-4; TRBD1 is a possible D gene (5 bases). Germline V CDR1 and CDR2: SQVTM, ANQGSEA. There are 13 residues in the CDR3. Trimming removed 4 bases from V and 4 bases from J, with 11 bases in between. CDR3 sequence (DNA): TGCAGCGTTGTAGGGGTAGCAAAAAACATTCAGTACTTC. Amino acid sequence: CSVVGVAKNIQYF.

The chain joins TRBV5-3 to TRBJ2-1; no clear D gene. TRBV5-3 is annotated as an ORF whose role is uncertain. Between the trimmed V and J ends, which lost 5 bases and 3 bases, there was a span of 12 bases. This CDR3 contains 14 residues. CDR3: CARSLEFYYNEQFF. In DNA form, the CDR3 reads TGTGCCAGAAGTCTGGAGTTTTACTACAATGAGCAGTTCTTC.

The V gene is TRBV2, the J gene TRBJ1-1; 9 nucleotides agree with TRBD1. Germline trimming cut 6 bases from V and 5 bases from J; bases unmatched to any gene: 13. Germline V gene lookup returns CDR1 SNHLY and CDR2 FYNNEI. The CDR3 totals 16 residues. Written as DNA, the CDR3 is TGTGCCAGCAGCCGAAAATCGACAGGGGGTGCGACTGAAGCTTTCTTT. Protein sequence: CASSRKSTGGATEAFF.

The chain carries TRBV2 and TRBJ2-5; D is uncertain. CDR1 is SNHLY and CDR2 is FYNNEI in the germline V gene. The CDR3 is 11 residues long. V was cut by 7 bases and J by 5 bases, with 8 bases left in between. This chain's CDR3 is CASTPRETQYF. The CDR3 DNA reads TGTGCCAGCACCCCTAGGGAGACCCAGTACTTC.

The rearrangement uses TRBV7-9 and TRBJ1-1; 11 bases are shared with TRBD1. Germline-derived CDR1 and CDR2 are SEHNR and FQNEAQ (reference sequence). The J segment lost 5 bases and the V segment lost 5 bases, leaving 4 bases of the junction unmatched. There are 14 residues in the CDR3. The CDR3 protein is CASSPDRGQTEAFF. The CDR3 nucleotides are TGTGCCAGCAGCCCGGACAGGGGGCAAACTGAAGCTTTCTTT.

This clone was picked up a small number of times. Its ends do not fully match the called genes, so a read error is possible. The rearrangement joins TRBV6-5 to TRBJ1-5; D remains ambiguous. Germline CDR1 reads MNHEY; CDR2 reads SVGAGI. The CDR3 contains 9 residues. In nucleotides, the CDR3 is TGCAGGCTCAATCAGCCCCAGCATTTT. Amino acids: CRLNQPQHF.

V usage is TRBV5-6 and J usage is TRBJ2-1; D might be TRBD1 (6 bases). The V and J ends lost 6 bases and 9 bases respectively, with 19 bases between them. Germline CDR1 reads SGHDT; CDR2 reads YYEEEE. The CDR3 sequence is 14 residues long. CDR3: CASTPGRGLSEQFF. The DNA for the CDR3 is TGTGCCAGCACCCCGGGCAGGGGCTTAAGTGAGCAGTTCTTC.

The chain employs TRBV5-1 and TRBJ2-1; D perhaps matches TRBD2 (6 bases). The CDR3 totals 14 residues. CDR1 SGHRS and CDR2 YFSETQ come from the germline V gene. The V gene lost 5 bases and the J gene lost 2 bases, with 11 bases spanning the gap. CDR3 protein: CASRPEGTYNEQFF. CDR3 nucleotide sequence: TGCGCCAGCAGGCCGGAGGGGACCTACAATGAGCAGTTCTTC.

In nucleotides, the CDR3 is TGTGCCAGCAGCGTTGCCGCCGGGACAGGGGACGGCTACACCTTC. Translated: CASSVAAGTGDGYTF. The V call is TRBV9, the J call TRBJ1-2; TRBD1 aligns across 10 bases. This CDR3 has 15 amino acids. CDR1 is SGDLS, CDR2 YYNGEE, per germline. Trimming cost V 2 bases and J 8 bases; bases outside gene matches: 9.

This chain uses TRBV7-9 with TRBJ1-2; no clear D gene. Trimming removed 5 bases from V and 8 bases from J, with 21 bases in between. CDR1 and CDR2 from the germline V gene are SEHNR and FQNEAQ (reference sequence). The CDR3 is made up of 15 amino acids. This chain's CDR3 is CASSLGFSRGWGYTF. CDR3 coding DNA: TGTGCCAGCAGCCTCGGTTTTTCACGTGGTTGGGGCTACACCTTC.

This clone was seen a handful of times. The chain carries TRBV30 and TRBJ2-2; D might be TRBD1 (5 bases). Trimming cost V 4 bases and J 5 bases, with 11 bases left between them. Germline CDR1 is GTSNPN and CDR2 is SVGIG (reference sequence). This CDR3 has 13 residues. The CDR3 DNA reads TGTGCCTGGATGACAGAGAGGACCGGGGAGCTGTTTTTT. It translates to CAWMTERTGELFF.

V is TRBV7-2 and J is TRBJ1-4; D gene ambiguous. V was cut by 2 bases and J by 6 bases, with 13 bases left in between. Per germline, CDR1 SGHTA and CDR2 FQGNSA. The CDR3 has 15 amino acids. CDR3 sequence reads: CASSLMGASDEKLFF. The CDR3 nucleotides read TGTGCCAGCAGCTTAATGGGCGCCTCTGATGAAAAACTGTTTTTT.

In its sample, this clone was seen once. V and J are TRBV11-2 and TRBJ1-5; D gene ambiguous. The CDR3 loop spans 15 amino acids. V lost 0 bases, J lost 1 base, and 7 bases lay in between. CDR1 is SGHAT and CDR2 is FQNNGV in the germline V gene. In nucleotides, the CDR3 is TGTGCCAGCAGCTTAGATGCGGGAAGCAATCAGCCCCAGCATTTT. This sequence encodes CASSLDAGSNQPQHF.

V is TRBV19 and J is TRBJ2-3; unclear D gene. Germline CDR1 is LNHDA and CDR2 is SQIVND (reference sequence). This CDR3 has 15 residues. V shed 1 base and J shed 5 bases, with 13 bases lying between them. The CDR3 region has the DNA TGTGCCAGTAGTATAGGAGGCGTTGGCAAAGATACGCAGTATTTT. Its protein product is CASSIGGVGKDTQYF.

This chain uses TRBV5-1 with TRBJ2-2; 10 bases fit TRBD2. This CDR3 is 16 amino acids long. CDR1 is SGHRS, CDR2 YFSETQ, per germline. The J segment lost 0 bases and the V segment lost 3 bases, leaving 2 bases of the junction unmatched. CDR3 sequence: CASSYLAGANTGELFF. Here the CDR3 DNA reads TGCGCCAGCAGCTACCTAGCGGGGGCGAACACCGGGGAGCTGTTTTTT.

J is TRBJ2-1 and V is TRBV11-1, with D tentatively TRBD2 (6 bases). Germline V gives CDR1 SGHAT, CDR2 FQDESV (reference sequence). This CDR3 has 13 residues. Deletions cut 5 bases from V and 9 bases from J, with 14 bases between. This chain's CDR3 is CASSPQFGSEQFF. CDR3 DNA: TGTGCCAGCAGCCCCCAATTCGGGAGTGAGCAGTTCTTC.

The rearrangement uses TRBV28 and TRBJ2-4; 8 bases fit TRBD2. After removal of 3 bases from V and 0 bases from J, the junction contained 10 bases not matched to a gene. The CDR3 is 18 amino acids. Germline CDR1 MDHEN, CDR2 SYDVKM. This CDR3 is CASSLSGVSGVAKNIQYF. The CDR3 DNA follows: TGTGCCAGCAGTTTGTCCGGTGTTAGCGGGGTAGCCAAAAACATTCAGTACTTC.

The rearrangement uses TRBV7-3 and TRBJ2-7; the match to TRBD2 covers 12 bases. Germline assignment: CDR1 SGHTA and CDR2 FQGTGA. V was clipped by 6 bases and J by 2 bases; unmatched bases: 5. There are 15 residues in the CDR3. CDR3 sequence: CASSSTSGGPYEQYF. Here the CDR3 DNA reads TGTGCCAGCAGTTCCACTAGCGGGGGGCCCTACGAGCAGTACTTC.

The CDR3 protein is CATDNGARIGYTEAFF. CDR3 DNA sequence: TGTGCCACCGACAATGGGGCAAGAATAGGGTACACTGAAGCTTTCTTT. V and J are TRBV25-1 and TRBJ1-1, with D possibly being TRBD1 (5 bases). V gave up 10 bases and J gave up 3 bases, with 24 bases separating them. There are 16 residues in the CDR3. In germline, CDR1 is MGHDK, CDR2 SYGVNS.